The source of this T cell receptor beta chain is a study of T cell repertoires in cytomegalovirus infection. Findings of the study overall: HLA-C-restricted CMV clonotypes gave the most frequent clonotype in two of eight donors.

Via MiXCR, TCRdb re-called the reads, giving one row per CDR3 protein. The data contain fewer than 550,000 distinct CDR3 sequences, roughly 30% of them singletons. As concerns this clonotype: Its antigen remains unknown.

V dropped 7 bases and J dropped 2 bases, with 4 bases sitting between them. The CDR3 consists of 11 residues. The V gene's germline CDR1 is MNHNS and CDR2 SASEGT. Material: PBMCs. The genes are TRBV6-1 and TRBJ2-3; the D is unclear. The receptor was isolated from a human donor in good health (CMV status not recorded). Some clones in this sample may be carry-over from other donors' samples. CDR3: CASINTDTQYF. CDR3 DNA sequence: TGTGCCAGCATTAACACAGATACGCAGTATTTT.